The TCR beta chain under discussion was sequenced for a study of blood T cell repertoires in COVID-19. This CDR3 has 12 amino acids. With V trimmed by 7 bases and J by 7 bases, 10 bases remained unmatched. Germline V gene data show CDR1 as GTSNPN and CDR2 as SVGIG (reference sequence). As originally analysed: Amplified reference gene primers provided the basis for estimating nucleated cell counts. The repertoire was sequenced with immunoSEQ multiplex PCR; TCRdb's copy has only in-frame clones and lacks some. The V and J calls and clone size are taken from that table; D and trimming were inferred from the DNA. The sample records 54,000 or so clones, 75% to 90% being singletons.

Sequenced input: peripheral blood. V usage is TRBV30 and J usage is TRBJ2-7; 7 positions match TRBD2. The receptor's source is a woman aged 55-70 years with acute or convalescent COVID-19. The CDR3 nucleotides are TGTGCCTCTGGGGCGGGAGTATCGGAGCAGTACTTC. This encodes CASGAGVSEQYF.